This TCR beta chain originates from a study of early T cells in non-severe SARS-CoV-2 infection. Study-wide points: Lookups in VDJdb leaned toward anti-spike CD8 responses and missed private and CD4 specificities.

The TCR library protocol attached unique molecular identifiers to the individual cDNA molecules. TCRdb re-analysed the 5' RACE reads in MiXCR, keeping a single row per CDR3 protein. The table shows 65,000 to 85,000 distinct CDR3 sequences, with approximately 10% occurring only once. This clonotype was found a few times. Its antigen remains unidentified. There are 15 residues in the CDR3. V was clipped by 5 bases and J by 0 bases, with 11 bases between them. Germline CDR1 SNHLY, CDR2 FYNNEI. Sequencing used whole blood. This sequence joins TRBV2 and TRBJ1-5, with no clear D. This sequence originates from an adult who was a healthcare worker with PCR-confirmed SARS-CoV-2 infection or an uninfected control (not recorded which). The CDR3 region is CASSSRAHSNQPQHF. The CDR3 region has the DNA TGTGCCAGCAGTTCTCGGGCCCATAGCAATCAGCCCCAGCATTTT.